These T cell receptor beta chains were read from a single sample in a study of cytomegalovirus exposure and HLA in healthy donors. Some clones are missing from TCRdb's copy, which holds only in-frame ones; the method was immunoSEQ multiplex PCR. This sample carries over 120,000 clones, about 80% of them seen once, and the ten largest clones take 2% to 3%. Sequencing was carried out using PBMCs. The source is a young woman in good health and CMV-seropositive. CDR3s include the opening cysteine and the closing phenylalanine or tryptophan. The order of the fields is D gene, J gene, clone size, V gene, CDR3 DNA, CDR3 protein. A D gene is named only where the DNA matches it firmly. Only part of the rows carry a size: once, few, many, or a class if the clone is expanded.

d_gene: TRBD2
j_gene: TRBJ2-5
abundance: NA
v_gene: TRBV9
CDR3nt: TGTGCCAGCAGCGTAATAGCGGGGGAACACCAAGAGACCCAGTACTTC
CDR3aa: CASSVIAGEHQETQYF

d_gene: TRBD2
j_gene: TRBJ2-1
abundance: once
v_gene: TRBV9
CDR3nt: TGTGCCAGCAGCGACACAGCGGGGGGGTGGTACAATGAGCAGTTCTTC
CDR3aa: CASSDTAGGWYNEQFF

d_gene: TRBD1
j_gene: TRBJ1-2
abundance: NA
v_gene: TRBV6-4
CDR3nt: TGTGCCAGCAGTGCCGACAGGGGTGGCTACACCTTC
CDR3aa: CASSADRGGYTF

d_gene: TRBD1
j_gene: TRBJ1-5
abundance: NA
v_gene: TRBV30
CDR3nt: TGTGCCTGGAGTGTAAGACAGGGGCCGTATGGCAATCAGCCCCAGCATTTT
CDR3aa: CAWSVRQGPYGNQPQHF

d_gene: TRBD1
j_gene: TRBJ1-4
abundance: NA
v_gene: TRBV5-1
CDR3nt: TGCGCCAGCAGCCTGACAGGGGGCGCGAGGGTTTTTACTAATGAAAAACTGTTTTTT
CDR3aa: CASSLTGGARVFTNEKLFF

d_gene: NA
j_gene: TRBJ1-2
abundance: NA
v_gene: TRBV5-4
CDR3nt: TGTGCCAGCAGCTTGGCCCTACAGGGTTATCGGTATGGCTACACCTTC
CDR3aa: CASSLALQGYRYGYTF

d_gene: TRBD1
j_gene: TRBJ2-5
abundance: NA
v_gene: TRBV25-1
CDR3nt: TGTGCCAGCAGTGAATCGAAGGGGGCAGAAGAGACCCAGTACTTC
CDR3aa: CASSESKGAEETQYF

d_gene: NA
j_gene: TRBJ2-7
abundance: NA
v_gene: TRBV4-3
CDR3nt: TGCGCCAGCAGCCAAGCCGGTGGTGAGCAGTACTTC
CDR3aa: CASSQAGGEQYF

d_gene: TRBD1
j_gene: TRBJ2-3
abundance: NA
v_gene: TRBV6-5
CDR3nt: TGTGCCAGCAGTTACGGACAGGGCACAGATACGCAGTATTTT
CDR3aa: CASSYGQGTDTQYF

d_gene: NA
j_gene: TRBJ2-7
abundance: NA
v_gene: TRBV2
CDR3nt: TGTGCTATTGCAGGGGAGGGGTACGAGCAGTACTTC
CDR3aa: CAIAGEGYEQYF

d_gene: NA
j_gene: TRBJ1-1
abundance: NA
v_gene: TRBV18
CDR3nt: TGTGCCAGCTCACCCACCGGGAAAGAAGCTTTCTTT
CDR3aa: CASSPTGKEAFF

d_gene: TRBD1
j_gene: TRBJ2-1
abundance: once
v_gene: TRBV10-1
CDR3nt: TGCGCCAGCAGTGGGGGACAGGGGGGTTACAATGAGCAGTTCTTC
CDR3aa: CASSGGQGGYNEQFF

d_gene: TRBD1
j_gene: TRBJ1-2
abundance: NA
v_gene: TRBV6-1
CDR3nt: TGTGCCAGCAGTGTAGGGACAGGGGGCCGCCTGGGGTATGGCTACACCTTC
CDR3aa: CASSVGTGGRLGYGYTF

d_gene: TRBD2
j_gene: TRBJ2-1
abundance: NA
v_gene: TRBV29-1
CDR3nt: TGCAGCGTACGAGCGGGGGGGCTATACAATGAGCAGTTCTTC
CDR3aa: CSVRAGGLYNEQFF

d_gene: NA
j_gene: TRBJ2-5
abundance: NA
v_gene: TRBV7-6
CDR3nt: TGTGCCAGCAGCTTGAGGACTAAAGAGACCCAGTACTTC
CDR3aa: CASSLRTKETQYF

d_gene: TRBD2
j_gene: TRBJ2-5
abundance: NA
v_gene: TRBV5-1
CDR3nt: TGCGCCAGCAGCCGACTAGCGGGGCAACAAGAGACCCAGTACTTC
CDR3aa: CASSRLAGQQETQYF

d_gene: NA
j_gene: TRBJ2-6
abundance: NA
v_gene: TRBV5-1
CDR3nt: TGCGCCAGCAGCTTACAGGGAGCTGGGGCCAACGTCCTGACTTTC
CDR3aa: CASSLQGAGANVLTF

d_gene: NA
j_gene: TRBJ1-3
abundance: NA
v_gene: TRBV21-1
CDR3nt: TGTGCCAGCACCGGCCCGGACAGGGGATTTTCTGGAAACACCATATATTTT
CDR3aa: CASTGPDRGFSGNTIYF

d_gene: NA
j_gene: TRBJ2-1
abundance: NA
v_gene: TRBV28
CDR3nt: TGTGCCAGCAGTTTGCAGAATGAGCAGTTCTTC
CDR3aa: CASSLQNEQFF

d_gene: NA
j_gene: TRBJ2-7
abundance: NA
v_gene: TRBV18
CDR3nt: TGTGCCAGCTCACCACTCGGGTACGAGCAGTACTTC
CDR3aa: CASSPLGYEQYF

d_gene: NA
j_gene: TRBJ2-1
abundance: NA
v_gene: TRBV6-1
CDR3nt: TGTGCCAGCAGTGCCTCTGGCAGGGCACCCCACAATGAGCAGTTCTTC
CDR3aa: CASSASGRAPHNEQFF

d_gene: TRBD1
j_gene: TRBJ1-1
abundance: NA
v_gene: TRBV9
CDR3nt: TGTGCCAGCAGCGCAACAGGGGATCGGTCCACTGAAGCTTTCTTT
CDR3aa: CASSATGDRSTEAFF

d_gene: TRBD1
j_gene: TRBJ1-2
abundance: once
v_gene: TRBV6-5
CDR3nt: TGTGCCAGCAGTGAAACGGGACAGTTCTATGGCTACACCTTC
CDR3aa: CASSETGQFYGYTF

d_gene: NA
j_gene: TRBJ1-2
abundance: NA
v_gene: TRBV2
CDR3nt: TGTGCCAGCAGTGAAAGCCTTGCCATTAACTATGGCTACACCTTC
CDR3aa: CASSESLAINYGYTF

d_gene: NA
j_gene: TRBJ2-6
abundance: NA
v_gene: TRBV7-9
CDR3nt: TGTGCCAGCAGCTCCACAGGGTCCAGGGCCAACGTCCTGACTTTC
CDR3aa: CASSSTGSRANVLTF

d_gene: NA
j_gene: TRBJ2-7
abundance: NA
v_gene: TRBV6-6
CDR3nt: TGTGCCAACAGGCCTCAGGGTTTGTTCTACGAGCAGTACTTC
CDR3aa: CANRPQGLFYEQYF

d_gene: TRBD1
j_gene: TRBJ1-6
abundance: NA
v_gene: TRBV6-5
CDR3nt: TGTGCCAGCAGACATACAGGGGGAGGTTCACCCCTCCACTTT
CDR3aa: CASRHTGGGSPLHF

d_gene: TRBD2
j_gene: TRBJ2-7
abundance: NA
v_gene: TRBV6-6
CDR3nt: TGTGCCAGCAGGGAAACTAGCGGGGGTAAGGCCTACGAGCAGTACTTC
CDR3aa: CASRETSGGKAYEQYF

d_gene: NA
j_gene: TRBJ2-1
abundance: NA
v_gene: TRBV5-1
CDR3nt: TGCGCCAGCAGCTTGGTCCTAGAGAATGAGCAGTTCTTC
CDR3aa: CASSLVLENEQFF

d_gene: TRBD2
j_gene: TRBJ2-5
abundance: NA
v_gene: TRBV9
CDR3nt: TGTGCCAGCAGCTCTCCCGGGACTAGCGGGGGGGCCGGTGAGACCCAGTACTTC
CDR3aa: CASSSPGTSGGAGETQYF

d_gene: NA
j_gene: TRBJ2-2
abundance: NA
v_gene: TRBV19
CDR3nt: TGTGCCAGTAGTATCCTTTCACAGACCGGGGAGCTGTTTTTT
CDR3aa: CASSILSQTGELFF

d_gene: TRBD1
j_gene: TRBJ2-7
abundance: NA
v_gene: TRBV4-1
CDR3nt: TGCGCCAGCAGCCAAGCGGGACAGGGGGGCTACGAGCAGTACTTC
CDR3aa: CASSQAGQGGYEQYF

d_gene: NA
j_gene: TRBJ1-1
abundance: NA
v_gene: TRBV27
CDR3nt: TGTGCCAGCAGACGAAGGGGGTCCCCCTTGGTGAGCACTGAAGCTTTCTTT
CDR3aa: CASRRRGSPLVSTEAFF

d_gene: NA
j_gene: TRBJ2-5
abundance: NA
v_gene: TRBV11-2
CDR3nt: TGTGCCAGCAGCTTAGTTGGGGCCCCCGGGAGGACCCAGTACTTC
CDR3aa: CASSLVGAPGRTQYF

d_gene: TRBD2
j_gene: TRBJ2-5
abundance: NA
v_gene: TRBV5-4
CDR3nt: TGTGCCAGCAGCTTGTGGGACCAATTGGGACTAGCGGGGAAAGAGACCCAGTACTTC
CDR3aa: CASSLWDQLGLAGKETQYF

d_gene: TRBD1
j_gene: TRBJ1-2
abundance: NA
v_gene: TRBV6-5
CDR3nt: TGTGCCAGCAGAAGAGCCGGGACAGGGGGCTATGGCTACACCTTC
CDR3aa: CASRRAGTGGYGYTF

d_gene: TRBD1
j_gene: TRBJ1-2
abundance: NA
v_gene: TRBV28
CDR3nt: TGTGCCAGCAGTTCCCAACGCCCGCAGGGGGGCAACCCCTTC
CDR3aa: CASSSQRPQGGNPF

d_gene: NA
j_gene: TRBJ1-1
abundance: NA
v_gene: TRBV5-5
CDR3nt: TGTGCCAGCAGCTTGGTATTCCTGAACACTGAAGCTTTCTTT
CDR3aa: CASSLVFLNTEAFF

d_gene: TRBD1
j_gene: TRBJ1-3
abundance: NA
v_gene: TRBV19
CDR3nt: TGTGCCAGTAGCTCGACAGGGAGCCCTGGAAACACCATATATTTT
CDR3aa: CASSSTGSPGNTIYF

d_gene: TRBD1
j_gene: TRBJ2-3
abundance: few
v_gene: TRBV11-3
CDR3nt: TGTGCCAGCAGCCCCGGGACAGGGGAGACAGATACGCAGTATTTT
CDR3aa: CASSPGTGETDTQYF

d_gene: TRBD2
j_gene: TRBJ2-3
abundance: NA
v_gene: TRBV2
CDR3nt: TGTGCCAGCAACCTCGGGGGGGCAAGAGATACGCAGTATTTT
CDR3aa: CASNLGGARDTQYF

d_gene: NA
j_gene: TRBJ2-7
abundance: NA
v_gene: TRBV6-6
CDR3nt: TGTGCCAGCAGTGCAGGGGATCTAGTACTTCAGCAGTACTTC
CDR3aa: CASSAGDLVLQQYF

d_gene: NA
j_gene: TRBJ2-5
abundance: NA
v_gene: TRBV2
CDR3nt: TGTGCCAGCAGTGAAGGGTGGCGACCTTACCGGGGGACCCAGTACTTC
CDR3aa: CASSEGWRPYRGTQYF

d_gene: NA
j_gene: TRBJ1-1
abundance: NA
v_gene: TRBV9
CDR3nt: TGTGCCAGCAGCCCGGGGACACCGATTGCTGAAGCTTTCTTT
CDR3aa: CASSPGTPIAEAFF

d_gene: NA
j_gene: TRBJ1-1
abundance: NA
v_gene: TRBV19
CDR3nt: TGTGCCAGTAGTAGAGGGGGTGAGGTCACTGAAGCTTTCTTT
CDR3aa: CASSRGGEVTEAFF

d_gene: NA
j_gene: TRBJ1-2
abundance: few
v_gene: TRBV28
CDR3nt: TGTGCCAGCACTCTCGGGGGGGTTATGCCGAACTATGGCTACACCTTC
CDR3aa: CASTLGGVMPNYGYTF